This TCR beta chain was identified during a study of TIL therapy for anti-PD-1-resistant metastatic lung cancer (dated by TCRdb to the early 2020s). Background for the entire study: Tumors were harvested prior to any PD-1/PD-L1 blockade, after which nivolumab was administered to patients, and lymphodepletion, expanded TIL infusion and IL-2 were given to patients who progressed. Enrolled patients had a median age of around 51 years (range 38-75) and a median tumor PD-L1 proportion score of less than 7%. Most of the cohort had lung adenocarcinoma, including a few EGFR-mutant tumors and two ALK-rearranged tumors, and half of the patients were either current or former smokers. A median non-synonymous tumor mutation burden of around 1.5 mutations per megabase was determined across the cohort by whole-exome sequencing. T cell receptor beta sequencing of tumor and peripheral blood served to follow clonotypes across the tumor, the expanded TIL product, and serial blood samples.

The sample's time point label is to be understood as: pre-treatment sample, taken before nivolumab and TIL therapy. A phase I trial run at two centers enrolled adults with stage 4 NSCLC between October 2017 and early 2020. Samples came from a single-arm, open-label phase I trial of tumor-infiltrating lymphocyte therapy with nivolumab in advanced non-small cell lung cancer. Blood mononuclear cells from EDTA tubes were separated on a Ficoll gradient and snap-frozen as pellets, and DNA was extracted from the cells using a Qiagen mini-prep kit. TCR beta CDR3 regions were amplified from genomic DNA with the immunoSEQ v3 hsTCRB kit using bias-controlled multiplex PCR. TCR libraries were sequenced on an Illumina NextSeq 500 to roughly 2 million read pairs for survey level or 5-6 million for deep level. The published analysis was carried out like this. V, D and J genes were assigned, non-productive sequences were removed, and clonality was reported by immunoSEQ Analyzer software. To compare repertoires between infused TIL and blood, productive Simpson clonality was used along with the Morisita overlap index of productive TRB rearrangements. For each clone in blood, the absolute clonotype count was estimated by multiplying the lymphocyte count by the CD3+ fraction and by the clone's productive frequency. TCRdb re-hosts the immuneACCESS table, in-frame sequences only. Its copies lack some clones; in the studies checked, an unresolved V gene accounts for under half of them, and the cause for the rest is not known. That table gives V, J and clone size, and the DNA gave D and trimming. This sample is represented by 21,000 or so clones; over 70% of them were singletons. Together, the top ten hold more than 6.5% of the sample.

The germline V gene encodes CDR1 MNHEY and CDR2 SMNVEV (reference sequence). Cut back by 1 base and 4 bases, the V and J ends lie 13 bases apart. The CDR3, from cysteine to phenylalanine, totals 15 residues. Only the CDR3 DNA is retained, 45 bases long and in frame from the first base. Turning to this clone: The antigen it binds to is not known. Base qualities are not recorded, but no much larger clone differs from it by a single base.

The study at large found these results: Clonotypes from the infused TIL partially replaced the baseline peripheral repertoire and then declined over months, and persistence showed no apparent association with response. The study protocol defined all tumor marker inferences as exploratory. The cohort was highly selected, including more treatment-naive, never-smoker and oncogene-addicted patients than is typical, which limits generalizability.

This specimen consisted of blood, obtained at baseline. This receptor was identified in a person between 25 and 79 years old with non-small cell lung cancer. The chain is encoded by TRBV27 joined to TRBJ1-2; 5 matching bases give a weak D call of TRBD1. This receptor has the CDR3 CASSLLAGLSYGYTF. The DNA sequence is given as TGTGCCAGCAGTTTATTGGCGGGGCTAAGCTATGGCTACACCTTC.